This T cell receptor beta chain came from a study of blood T cell repertoires in COVID-19. Overall study: Donors in the United States, Italy and Spain gave samples during acute or convalescent COVID-19. From T cells, B-cell-depleted T cells, or PBMCs came the material, which was cDNA or gDNA.

Original processing notes: Reference gene primers were amplified, and this amplification served to estimate nucleated cell counts. The method was immunoSEQ multiplex PCR; TCRdb's version includes in-frame clones alone and lacks a portion of them. V and J calls and clone size are copied from that table; D and trimming were computed from the DNA. The sample lists about 140,000 clones, roughly 84% occurring once. V shed 0 bases and J 0 bases; nucleotides not matched to a gene: 20. Looked up from germline, CDR1 is LNHNV and CDR2 is YYDKDF (reference sequence). The length of the CDR3 is 22 residues. The sequence was obtained from a woman aged 60-75 years with acute or convalescent COVID-19. The sequenced sample was peripheral blood. This chain connects TRBV15 to TRBJ2-7; 10 positions agree with TRBD1. The CDR3 sequence is CATSRDLPPGQGRLTPSYEQYF. The CDR3 nucleotides read TGTGCCACCAGCAGAGATCTACCCCCGGGACAGGGGCGCTTAACTCCCTCCTACGAGCAGTACTTC.